This T cell receptor beta chain was sequenced in a study of T-cell memory formation after mild COVID-19. TCRdb itself ran the 5' RACE reads through MiXCR, one entry per CDR3 protein. The sample yields roughly 320,000 distinct CDR3 sequences, 25% to 30% seen once. The ends were cut back, 7 bases at V and 0 bases at J, with 16 bases in the middle. The CDR3 runs 15 residues. Germline-derived CDR1 and CDR2 are MNHEY and SVGEGT. This clonotype originated in an adult woman who had mild COVID-19 (a few samples of this study predate the infection). Cell type and time point are not known. J is TRBJ2-7 and V is TRBV6-2 or TRBV6-3; D remains unclear. The specimen sequenced was PBMCs or a T cell subset sorted from them (not recorded which). The CDR3 protein is CASKNNVLVSYEQYF. Written as DNA, the CDR3 is TGTGCCAGCAAAAATAACGTTCTAGTCTCCTACGAGCAGTACTTC.